This TCR beta chain was captured in a study of blood T cell repertoires in COVID-19. Assay: immunoSEQ multiplex PCR; the TCRdb copy retains only in-frame clones and omits some. The sample has approximately 37,000 clones, 87% seen once. The J segment lost 7 bases and the V segment lost 5 bases, leaving 14 bases of the junction unmatched. The CDR3 loop spans 17 amino acids. Looked up from germline, CDR1 is SGHNT and CDR2 is YENEEA. The chain joins TRBV11-3 to TRBJ2-1, with 10 positions matching TRBD2. This receptor was obtained from a man aged 80 or over with active COVID-19. Sequenced input: peripheral blood. CDR3 coding DNA: TGTGCCAGCAGCCAGGGGGCTAGCGGGAGTATCGGGAATGAGCAGTTCTTC. As protein: CASSQGASGSIGNEQFF. Full variable domain (rest looked up from reference TRBV11-3 and TRBJ2-1): EAGVVQSPRYKIIEKKQPVAFWCNPISGHNTLYWYLQNLGQGPELLIRYENEEAVDDSQLPKDRFSAERLKGVDSTLKIQPAELGDSAVYLCASSQGASGSIGNEQFFGPGTRLTVL.